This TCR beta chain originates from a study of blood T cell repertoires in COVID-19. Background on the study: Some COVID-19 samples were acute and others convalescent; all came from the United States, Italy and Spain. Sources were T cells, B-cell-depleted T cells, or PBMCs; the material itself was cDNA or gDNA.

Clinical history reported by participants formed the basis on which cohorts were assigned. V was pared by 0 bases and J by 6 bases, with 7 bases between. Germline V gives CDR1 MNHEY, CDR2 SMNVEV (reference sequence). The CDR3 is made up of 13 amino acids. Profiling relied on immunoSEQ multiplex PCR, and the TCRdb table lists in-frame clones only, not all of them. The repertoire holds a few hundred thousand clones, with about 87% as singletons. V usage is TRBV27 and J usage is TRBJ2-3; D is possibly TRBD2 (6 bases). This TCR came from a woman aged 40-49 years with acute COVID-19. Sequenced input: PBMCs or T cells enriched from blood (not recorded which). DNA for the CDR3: TGTGCCAGCAGTTTATCTGCGGGGGATACGCAGTATTTT. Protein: CASSLSAGDTQYF.